The 28 T cell receptor beta chains below were found in one sample sequenced in a study of cytomegalovirus exposure and HLA in healthy donors. PCR was performed using 60 Vbeta and 13 Jbeta primers. This table comes from immunoSEQ multiplex PCR, and its TCRdb copy is limited to in-frame clones, with some not included. The sample records around 120,000 clones, around a tenth being singletons. Sequenced input: PBMCs. These receptors were taken from a man aged 25-45 years in good health and CMV-seronegative.

A few counts support this clone. This sequence joins TRBV28 and TRBJ2-5; D perhaps matches TRBD1 (6 bases). CDR1 is MDHEN and CDR2 is SYDVKM in the germline V gene. With 5 bases removed from V and 2 bases from J, the gap between germline ends came to 12 bases. The CDR3 length is 14 residues. This chain's CDR3 is CASSVGGLQETQYF. The DNA for the CDR3 is TGTGCCAGCAGTGTAGGGGGTTTGCAAGAGACCCAGTACTTC.

This clone was observed a handful of times. The chain recombines TRBV29-1 with TRBJ2-5, with 7 positions matching TRBD1. This CDR3 is 14 amino acids long. Unmatched junction bases numbered 12, after V lost 6 bases and J lost 5 bases. Germline CDR1 is SQVTM and CDR2 is ANQGSEA. Here the CDR3 DNA reads TGCAGCGTGGGGACAGTTCGCGGTCGGGAGACCCAGTACTTC. Amino acid sequence: CSVGTVRGRETQYF.

The V and J genes are TRBV27 and TRBJ2-7; D is perhaps TRBD2 (5 bases). This CDR3 has 14 residues. Between the trimmed V and J ends, which lost 3 bases and 0 bases, there was a span of 9 bases. Germline CDR1 is MNHEY and CDR2 is SMNVEV (reference sequence). The CDR3 DNA sequence: TGTGCCAGCAGTTTTACGGGGAGCTCCTACGAGCAGTACTTC. Translated, it gives CASSFTGSSYEQYF.

This clone was recorded a few times. The rearrangement uses TRBV4-3 and TRBJ1-2; D is undetermined. The CDR3 spans 14 residues. The ends were cut back, 0 bases at V and 3 bases at J, with 8 bases in the middle. Germline lookup yields CDR1 LGHNA and CDR2 YSLEER. CDR3 region: CASSQDRDDYGYTF. The CDR3 coding sequence is TGCGCCAGCAGCCAAGACCGGGATGACTATGGCTACACCTTC.

V gene TRBV7-9 combines with J gene TRBJ2-2; D is ambiguous. Germline CDR1 SEHNR, CDR2 FQNEAQ (reference sequence). Deletions cut 2 bases from V and 6 bases from J, with 10 bases between. The CDR3 loop spans 14 amino acids. Written as DNA, the CDR3 is TGTGCCAGCAGCTTATCCCGGGTGGCCGGGGAGCTGTTTTTT. This codes for CASSLSRVAGELFF.

V and J are TRBV7-3 and TRBJ2-2, with D possibly matching TRBD1 (6 bases). Germline V gene data show CDR1 as SGHTA and CDR2 as FQGTGA. This CDR3 contains 14 residues. Trimming removed 5 bases from V and 7 bases from J, with 14 bases in between. This CDR3 reads CASSQDSVGGELFF. The DNA for the CDR3 is TGTGCCAGCAGCCAGGACAGCGTGGGCGGGGAGCTGTTTTTT.

This clone has only a few counts. This chain uses TRBV4-2 with TRBJ1-3, with D uncertain. The CDR3 covers 15 residues. V was clipped by 5 bases and J by 4 bases, with 15 bases between them. CDR1 and CDR2 (germline): LGHNA, YNFKEQ. CDR3 sequence reads: CASSTTRGSGNTIYF. In DNA form, the CDR3 reads TGTGCCAGCAGCACCACGCGAGGTTCAGGAAACACCATATATTTT.

This chain joins TRBV29-1 and TRBJ1-1, with D possibly matching TRBD1 (5 bases). V lost 6 bases and J 1 base, leaving 12 bases between the germline ends. Germline lookup yields CDR1 SQVTM and CDR2 ANQGSEA. The CDR3 runs 13 residues. DNA for the CDR3: TGCAGCGTCCGTAGGGGCAGGAACACTGAAGCTTTCTTT. It encodes CSVRRGRNTEAFF.

The CDR3 loop reads CASSHSPLTRQGSTGELFF. CDR3 in DNA: TGCGCCAGCAGCCACAGCCCCCTGACGCGGCAGGGTAGCACCGGGGAGCTGTTTTTT. The chain links TRBV4-1 to TRBJ2-2; D might be TRBD1 (5 bases). CDR3 length equals 19 residues. Trimming took off 3 bases at V and 4 bases at J, with 24 bases between the two ends. Germline V CDR1 and CDR2: MGHRA, YSYEKL.

This clone was counted between two and nine times. The rearrangement links TRBV6-5 to TRBJ1-1; weak D call: TRBD1 (6 bases). The CDR3 extends over 13 amino acids. Per the germline V gene, CDR1 is MNHEY and CDR2 is SVGAGI. V gave up 7 bases and J gave up 2 bases, with 11 bases separating them. The CDR3 DNA follows: TGTGCCAGCACCACACAGGGCAACACTGAAGCTTTCTTT. Translating it yields CASTTQGNTEAFF.

The chain employs TRBV28 and TRBJ2-1; 9 bases are shared with TRBD2. This CDR3 comprises 16 residues. V lost 5 bases and J lost 4; bases outside the gene matches: 9. Germline V gene lookup returns CDR1 MDHEN and CDR2 SYDVKM. CDR3 in amino acids: CASSTETSGIYNEQFF. The CDR3 bases are TGTGCCAGCAGTACCGAGACTAGCGGAATTTACAATGAGCAGTTCTTC. Complete variable domain (other parts from reference TRBV28 and TRBJ2-1): DVKVTQSSRYLVKRTGEKVFLECVQDMDHENMFWYRQDPGLGLRLIYFSYDVKMKEKGDIPEGYSVSREKKERFSLILESASTNQTSMYLCASSTETSGIYNEQFFGPGTRLTVL.

This clone was recorded a few times. The chain couples TRBV5-1 to TRBJ2-3, with 8 bases that match TRBD2. CDR1 is SGHRS, CDR2 YFSETQ, per germline. Losses at the gene ends were 5 bases for V and 2 bases for J; bases not matched to a gene: 1. CDR3 length: 13 amino acids. In DNA form, the CDR3 reads TGCGCCAGCAGGACTAGCGACACAGATACGCAGTATTTT. It is translated as CASRTSDTDTQYF.

The chain is built from TRBV7-2 and TRBJ1-1, with a weak D call TRBD1 (6 bases). V was cut by 5 bases and J by 0 bases, with 16 bases left in between. Germline lookup yields CDR1 SGHTA and CDR2 FQGNSA. The CDR3 sequence is 16 residues long. The CDR3 protein is CASSVNPGTLNTEAFF. CDR3 nucleotides: TGTGCCAGCAGCGTAAACCCCGGGACACTGAACACTGAAGCTTTCTTT.

In its sample, this clone was seen once. J is TRBJ2-3 and V is TRBV5-8; 7 bases fit TRBD1. CDR1 and CDR2 (germline): SGHTS, YDEGEE. This CDR3 has 17 residues. The trim removed 0 bases at V and 4 bases at J, leaving 11 bases unmatched. The CDR3 here is CASSLAGWTGLADTQYF. The CDR3 DNA sequence: TGTGCCAGCAGCTTGGCCGGGTGGACAGGTCTGGCAGATACGCAGTATTTT.

In its sample, this clone was seen a few times. The chain uses TRBV7-2 and TRBJ1-1; D gene unclear. CDR1 is SGHTA, CDR2 FQGNSA, per germline. The CDR3 spans 14 residues. Trimming stripped 2 bases from V and 0 bases from J, with 7 bases between. The CDR3 protein is CASSLIPLNTEAFF. DNA of the CDR3: TGTGCCAGCAGCTTAATCCCCTTGAACACTGAAGCTTTCTTT.

The gene calls are TRBV4-1 and TRBJ2-3; TRBD1 matches 7 bases. CDR3 length: 17 amino acids. The trim removed 2 bases at V and 1 base at J, leaving 9 bases unmatched. Germline CDR1 and CDR2: MGHRA and YSYEKL. CDR3 DNA sequence: TGCGCCAGCAGCCAATCGGGACAGAGCAGGGGCACAGATACGCAGTATTTT. It encodes CASSQSGQSRGTDTQYF.

The rearrangement uses TRBV9 and TRBJ1-4, with D uncertain. The CDR3 loop spans 13 amino acids. V lost 4 bases and J 8 bases, leaving 12 bases between the germline ends. CDR1 and CDR2 (germline): SGDLS, YYNGEE. CDR3 nucleotide sequence: TGTGCCAGCAGCCCCACGTCAGGCGAAAAACTGTTTTTT. This translates into CASSPTSGEKLFF.

CDR3 nucleotides: TGTGCCAGCAGTTACGGTCAACCGACGGGCGAGCAGTACTTC. Translation gives CASSYGQPTGEQYF. V and J are TRBV6-5 and TRBJ2-7; unclear D gene. V lost 2 bases and J 6 bases, leaving 14 bases between the germline ends. The CDR3 has 14 residues. Germline assignment: CDR1 MNHEY and CDR2 SVGAGI.

The chain uses TRBV14 and TRBJ1-1, with D unclear. The germline V gene encodes CDR1 SGHDN and CDR2 FVKESK. The germline V and J ends were trimmed by 0 bases and 4 bases, with 9 bases remaining between them. This CDR3 is built from 14 residues. CDR3 coding DNA: TGTGCCAGCAGCCAAGATCGGCGGCGCACTGAAGCTTTCTTT. Translating it yields CASSQDRRRTEAFF. The full variable domain, rest sourced from reference TRBV14 and TRBJ1-1, is EAGVTQFPSHSVIEKGQTVTLRCDPISGHDNLYWYRRVMGKEIKFLLHFVKESKQDESGMPNNRFLAERTGGTYSTLKVQPAELEDSGVYFCASSQDRRRTEAFFGQGTRLTVV.

The chain uses TRBV2 and TRBJ2-3, with 7 bases lining up with TRBD2. CDR1 is SNHLY, CDR2 FYNNEI, per germline. There are 15 residues in the CDR3. V gave up 0 bases and J gave up 4 bases; unmatched junction bases: 4. This CDR3 is CASSEAGGLADTQYF. The CDR3 DNA is TGTGCCAGCAGTGAAGCGGGAGGGTTAGCAGATACGCAGTATTTT.

This clone was recorded a few times. The genes are TRBV2 and TRBJ2-6; TRBD1 aligns across 11 bases. This CDR3 comprises 14 residues. The J segment lost 13 bases and the V segment lost 6 bases, leaving 8 bases of the junction unmatched. Looked up from germline, CDR1 is SNHLY and CDR2 is FYNNEI. CDR3 nucleotide sequence: TGTGCCAGCAGGGGGACAGGGGGAAAGGGGGTCCTGACTTTC. Translation gives CASRGTGGKGVLTF.

The chain combines TRBV7-2 with TRBJ1-6; 10 bases line up with TRBD1. This CDR3 has 19 amino acids. Germline lookup yields CDR1 SGHTA and CDR2 FQGNSA. V shed 4 bases and J 9 bases; nucleotides not matched to a gene: 18. CDR3 protein: CASSSRLSTGGTSGSPLHF. As DNA, the CDR3 is TGTGCCAGCAGCTCCCGCCTATCGACAGGGGGCACCTCGGGTTCACCCCTCCACTTT.

This clone was counted a few times. This chain uses TRBV5-4 with TRBJ2-5; TRBD2 aligns across 13 bases. From germline, CDR1 is SGHNT and CDR2 YYREEE (reference sequence). V dropped 3 bases and J dropped 3; count of bases not matched to a gene: 5. The CDR3 has 16 residues. The CDR3 coding sequence is TGTGCCAGCAGCTGGAATGGACTAGCGGGAGAAGAGACCCAGTACTTC. The encoded protein is CASSWNGLAGEETQYF.

This sequence joins TRBV27 and TRBJ2-7, with 7 bases lining up with TRBD1. The CDR3 has 18 amino acids. Germline CDR1 MNHEY, CDR2 SMNVEV (reference sequence). The V gene end was trimmed by 5 bases and the J gene end by 3 bases; junction bases not matched to a gene: 19. CDR3 nucleotide sequence: TGTGCCAGCAGTGGAGGACAGGACCCTACGCCCTTCTACTACGAGCAGTACTTC. Translating gives CASSGGQDPTPFYYEQYF.

The DNA for the CDR3 is TGTGCCTGGCAGGGACTAGCGGGAACTAGTGAGCAGTTCTTC. Protein sequence: CAWQGLAGTSEQFF. The gene calls are TRBV30 and TRBJ2-1; the match to TRBD2 covers 13 bases. The germline V gene has CDR1 GTSNPN and CDR2 SVGIG (reference sequence). The trim removed 5 bases at V and 9 bases at J, leaving 7 bases unmatched. CDR3 size: 14 residues.

This rearrangement joins TRBV6-5 to TRBJ1-4; 8 bases line up with TRBD1. The CDR3 is 14 amino acids. V shed 4 bases and J 5 bases; nucleotides not matched to a gene: 3. CDR1 and CDR2 (germline): MNHEY, SVGAGI. CDR3: CASSWDRSNEKLFF. The CDR3 nucleotides are TGTGCCAGCAGTTGGGACAGGTCGAATGAAAAACTGTTTTTT.

Worth noting for this clone: The same CDR3 is also encoded by other DNA sequences in this sample. The V call is TRBV4-3, the J call TRBJ1-1; TRBD1 aligns across 7 bases. Unmatched junction bases numbered 5, after V lost 4 bases and J lost 0 bases. Germline V lookup: CDR1 LGHNA, CDR2 YSLEER. This CDR3 spans 15 amino acids. The CDR3: CASSRGQELNTEAFF. The DNA for the CDR3 is TGCGCCAGCAGCCGCGGACAGGAGTTGAACACTGAAGCTTTCTTT.

This clone was seen more than once but under ten times. The chain carries TRBV2 and TRBJ1-3, with TRBD1 matching 7 bases. V trimming: 4 bases; J trimming: 7 bases; junction bases outside the gene matches: 10. The length of the CDR3 is 15 residues. Germline V gives CDR1 SNHLY, CDR2 FYNNEI. CDR3 DNA: TGTGCCAGCAGTGGAAACAGGGGCTCCGGCAACACCATATATTTT. Its translation: CASSGNRGSGNTIYF.